This is a list of T cell receptor beta chains from one sample in a study of T cells in localized non-small cell lung cancer. Only in-frame clones appear in the TCRdb table, and some are missing; sequencing was by immunoSEQ multiplex PCR. The data hold around 28,000 clones, with around 94% observed a single time. The sequences come from peripheral blood, collected before any cancer treatment. The receptors were gathered from a woman aged 40-70 years with stage I lung adenocarcinoma. The CDR3 runs from the conserved cysteine through the conserved F or W. The D gene is left open where the match is weak. Expanded clones get a size class; other rows say once, few or many, or leave the size out.

cdr3_aa: CASSLSGQVGDTQYF
cdr3_nt: TGTGCCAGCAGCTTAAGCGGCCAGGTTGGAGATACGCAGTATTTT
clone_size: -
j_call: TRBJ2-3
d_call: -
v_call: TRBV7-9

cdr3_aa: CASSGLASGRLSEQFF
cdr3_nt: TGTGCCAGCAGTGGACTAGCTAGCGGGAGGTTGAGTGAGCAGTTCTTC
clone_size: few
j_call: TRBJ2-1
d_call: TRBD2
v_call: TRBV9

cdr3_aa: CASSPVQSTDTQYF
cdr3_nt: TGTGCCAGCAGTCCTGTACAGAGCACAGATACGCAGTATTTT
clone_size: -
j_call: TRBJ2-3
d_call: -
v_call: TRBV28

cdr3_aa: CASSRPPLAGGGDEQFF
cdr3_nt: TGTGCCAGTAGTAGGCCTCCCCTAGCGGGTGGTGGAGATGAGCAGTTCTTC
clone_size: -
j_call: TRBJ2-1
d_call: TRBD2
v_call: TRBV19

cdr3_aa: CASRVAGTSIYEQYF
cdr3_nt: TGTGCCAGTAGAGTGGCCGGGACAAGTATCTACGAGCAGTACTTC
clone_size: -
j_call: TRBJ2-7
d_call: -
v_call: TRBV19

cdr3_aa: CASRRATSYEQYF
cdr3_nt: TGTGCCAGCAGGCGGGCTACTTCCTACGAGCAGTACTTC
clone_size: once
j_call: TRBJ2-7
d_call: -
v_call: TRBV6-1

cdr3_aa: CASSIVGRGGNEQFF
cdr3_nt: TGTGCCAGTAGTATAGTTGGCAGGGGTGGCAATGAGCAGTTCTTC
clone_size: -
j_call: TRBJ2-1
d_call: -
v_call: TRBV19

cdr3_aa: CASTTDRGGEKLFF
cdr3_nt: TGTGCCAGCACCACGGACAGGGGAGGTGAAAAACTGTTTTTT
clone_size: -
j_call: TRBJ1-4
d_call: TRBD1
v_call: TRBV6-5

cdr3_aa: CASSLIPAGPILNSPLHF
cdr3_nt: TGCGCCAGCAGCTTGATACCGGCAGGGCCAATCCTTAATTCACCCCTCCACTTT
clone_size: -
j_call: TRBJ1-6
d_call: -
v_call: TRBV5-1

cdr3_aa: CASSPGAWETQYF
cdr3_nt: TGTGCCAGCTCACCGGGGGCATGGGAGACCCAGTACTTC
clone_size: -
j_call: TRBJ2-5
d_call: -
v_call: TRBV18

cdr3_aa: CASSFDSNYGYTF
cdr3_nt: TGTGCCAGCAGTTTCGACAGTAACTATGGCTACACCTTC
clone_size: -
j_call: TRBJ1-2
d_call: -
v_call: TRBV6-6

cdr3_aa: CASSGTGNNQPQHF
cdr3_nt: TGTGCCAGCAGCGGGACAGGGAACAATCAGCCCCAGCATTTT
clone_size: -
j_call: TRBJ1-5
d_call: TRBD1
v_call: TRBV6-1

cdr3_aa: CASSVDPARRGRANTGELFF
cdr3_nt: TGTGCCAGCAGCGTAGACCCCGCCCGTAGGGGGCGCGCGAACACCGGGGAGCTGTTTTTT
clone_size: -
j_call: TRBJ2-2
d_call: TRBD1
v_call: TRBV9

cdr3_aa: CASKSTQNTEAFF
cdr3_nt: TGTGCCAGCAAGTCTACACAGAACACTGAAGCTTTCTTT
clone_size: few
j_call: TRBJ1-1
d_call: -
v_call: TRBV6-1

cdr3_aa: CASIRDRGRTDTQYF
cdr3_nt: TGTGCCAGCATCAGGGACAGGGGGCGAACAGATACGCAGTATTTT
clone_size: -
j_call: TRBJ2-3
d_call: TRBD1
v_call: TRBV2

cdr3_aa: CASSPRGAPRGETQYF
cdr3_nt: TGTGCCAGCAGCCCTCGCGGGGCCCCCCGAGGGGAGACCCAGTACTTC
clone_size: -
j_call: TRBJ2-5
d_call: -
v_call: TRBV7-8

cdr3_aa: CASSALNTEAFF
cdr3_nt: TGTGCCAGCTCCGCCCTTAACACTGAAGCTTTCTTT
clone_size: -
j_call: TRBJ1-1
d_call: -
v_call: TRBV18

cdr3_aa: CASSLGLWSYNEQFF
cdr3_nt: TGTGCTAGCAGCTTAGGTCTCTGGTCCTACAATGAGCAGTTCTTC
clone_size: once
j_call: TRBJ2-1
d_call: -
v_call: TRBV7-7

cdr3_aa: CASSYNRRSEAFF
cdr3_nt: TGTGCCAGCAGCTATAACAGGAGGTCTGAAGCTTTCTTT
clone_size: -
j_call: TRBJ1-1
d_call: -
v_call: TRBV7-3

cdr3_aa: CASSSGGDYGYTF
cdr3_nt: TGTGCCAGCAGTTCAGGGGGTGACTATGGCTACACCTTC
clone_size: -
j_call: TRBJ1-2
d_call: TRBD1
v_call: TRBV28

cdr3_aa: CASSLAQGYMNTEAFF
cdr3_nt: TGTGCCAGCAGCTTGGCACAGGGATACATGAACACTGAAGCTTTCTTT
clone_size: -
j_call: TRBJ1-1
d_call: -
v_call: TRBV7-8

cdr3_aa: CASSGMRGTQYF
cdr3_nt: TGTGCCAGCAGTGGTATGAGGGGTACGCAGTATTTT
clone_size: -
j_call: TRBJ2-3
d_call: -
v_call: TRBV2

cdr3_aa: CASSPRAGRNQPQHF
cdr3_nt: TGTGCCAGCAGTCCACGGGCAGGGCGCAATCAGCCCCAGCATTTT
clone_size: -
j_call: TRBJ1-5
d_call: -
v_call: TRBV2

cdr3_aa: CASRVSQGTIEAFF
cdr3_nt: TGTGCCAGCAGGGTATCCCAAGGCACCATTGAAGCTTTCTTT
clone_size: -
j_call: TRBJ1-1
d_call: -
v_call: TRBV2